This T cell receptor (beta chain) was found in a study of response to subunit inactivated influenza vaccine. MiXCR, run by TCRdb on the RT-PCR reads, gives a single entry per CDR3 protein. The sample carries about 520,000 distinct CDR3 sequences, over 25% recorded once. The CDR3 contains 14 residues. In germline, CDR1 is SNHLY, CDR2 FYNNEI. Trimming pared 4 bases from V and 2 bases from J, leaving 10 bases between. About this clonotype: Its target is unknown.

Whole-study findings and limits: The authors suggested that few new T cells are recruited per seasonal influenza vaccination.

The chain is built from TRBV2 and TRBJ2-3; no clear D. The receptor comes from a man aged 45 to 65 who received an inactivated influenza vaccine. The sequenced sample was CD4+ T cells sorted from PBMCs, obtained 5 days after vaccination. CDR3 nucleotide sequence: TGTGCCAGCAGTGGGATGGTTCCCACAGATACGCAGTATTTT. It translates to CASSGMVPTDTQYF. Using reference TRBV2 and TRBJ2-3 for the parts outside the CDR3, the full variable domain is EPEVTQTPSHQVTQMGQEVILRCVPISNHLYFYWYRQILGQKVEFLVSFYNNEISEKSEIFDDQFSVERPDGSNFTLKIRSTKLEDSAMYFCASSGMVPTDTQYFGPGTRLTVL.